This TCR beta chain was retrieved from a study of blood T cell repertoires in COVID-19 (dated by TCRdb to 2019 to 2021). Regarding the complete study: Samples covering the acute and convalescent phases of COVID-19 were provided by collaborators in the United States, Italy and Spain. The samples were drawn from two sources: the first 160 participants of the ongoing ImmuneRACE study, and 950 to 1,500 subjects contributed by 6 global collaborators. The material from the prospective study consisted of cDNA or gDNA derived from T cells, B-cell-depleted T cells, or PBMCs. A de-identified subject ID, COVID-19 status, age in years and sex were almost always included in the sample metadata. Where available, HLA class I and class II types were obtained from metadata supplied by the sample provider rather than from assay-based typing. The repertoires were made available in a free public database intended to serve as a resource for research on the immune response to SARS-CoV-2. The dataset comprised deeply sampled blood TCRbeta repertoires from subjects exposed to, actively infected with, or recovered from COVID-19. Points the paper makes about the study in general: Clinical and demographic metadata were provided uncurated, with the amount varying by source and participant.

V has 3 bases trimmed and J has 4 bases trimmed; junction bases matching no gene number 8. Sequences DFQATT (CDR1) and SNEGSKA (CDR2) are obtained from the germline V gene (reference sequence). The CDR3 runs 14 amino acids, cysteine and phenylalanine included. The retained sequence is limited to the CDR3, 42 bases, with the frame set at the first base. This clone has only one observation. Its binding antigen is unknown. No much larger clone exists at a distance of one base, and base qualities are not known. The collaborating institutions used their own protocols to collect whole blood in K2EDTA tubes. Collaborator samples were shipped for TCRbeta analysis as frozen whole blood, isolated PBMCs, or DNA extracted from either sample type. The immunoSEQ Assay, a bias-controlled multiplex PCR, was used to amplify TCRbeta CDR3 regions from genomic DNA. In the original analysis: The number of nucleated cells in each sample was estimated by amplification of reference gene primers within the assay. To quantify the absolute abundance of each unique TCRbeta CDR3 rearrangement, sequence reads were collapsed and filtered. Productive Simpson clonality was computed per sample as the square root of Simpson's diversity index over productive rearrangements. Held by TCRdb, this immuneACCESS table contains in-frame sequences only and omits some clones. Under half of the omission traces to an unresolved V gene where checked; the cause of the rest is unknown. V and J calls and clone size are given by that table; D and trimming were obtained from the DNA. This sample lists approximately 150,000 clones; around nine tenths were detected once. The ten most abundant clones make up over 4.5% of the sample.

The chain is encoded by TRBV20-1 joined to TRBJ2-7, with TRBD2 identical over 8 junction bases. The sequencing sample was made of peripheral blood. This receptor was obtained from a human donor in a cohort sampled during active COVID-19. The DNA reads as follows: TGCAGTGCTAGTTGGTCGGGAGGGCGTTACGAGCAGTACTTC. This is translated as CSASWSGGRYEQYF.